This T cell receptor (beta chain) was sequenced for a study of blood T cells in healthy people across ages. Across the study: In model experiments, template switching was able to capture about one barcoded beta molecule for every two T cells that were present.

Every donor provided around 9.5 milliliters of peripheral blood. The CDR3 is 15 amino acids. V was shortened by 0 bases and J by 2 bases, with 12 bases between the two germline ends. Germline CDR1 reads SGHRS; CDR2 reads YFSETQ. This clonotype was counted many times. The antigen remains unidentified. A second PCR, run for about 7 to 11 cycles, used a sample-barcoded 5' primer plus a J-beta primer mix. CDR3-containing paired-end reads numbering at least 2.5 million came from each sample. TCRdb re-derived calls from the 5' RACE reads in MiXCR, one entry per CDR3 protein. This sample has some 790,000 distinct CDR3 sequences; around 26% occur once, and the top ten carry approximately 15%. Study outcomes and limitations: The study regarded diversity estimates from one million T cells as underestimates.

The origin of this receptor is an elderly woman in good health. The sequencing input was blood. V gene TRBV5-1 combines with J gene TRBJ2-7; maybe TRBD2 (6 bases). CDR3 DNA sequence: TGCGCCAGCAGCTTGGTGGCGGGGCCGCCCTACGAGCAGTACTTC. Encoded protein: CASSLVAGPPYEQYF.